The entry below gives a single T cell receptor beta chain sequence along with its context. What it binds is unknown. Primers for the PCR totalled 60 Vbeta and 13 Jbeta. The assay was immunoSEQ multiplex PCR, and TCRdb's table has in-frame clones only and misses some. The repertoire consists of some 100,000 clones, with 75% occurring once and the leading ten covering around 5%. The data were taken from a study of cytomegalovirus exposure and HLA in healthy donors. Study-wide context: Researchers previously reported finding about 110 million unique TCR beta sequences from about 179 million T cells. Study-level results: The authors listed some 160 TCR beta chains as cytomegalovirus-associated.

The specimen was PBMCs. The TCR comes from a woman aged 18-35 years in good health and CMV-seropositive.

CDR3 nucleotides: TGTGCCAGCAGCGGGGAGCGGGAGTGGGAGACCCAGTACTTC. Its protein is CASSGEREWETQYF. The J gene is TRBJ2-5, the V gene TRBV9, with 8 bases that match TRBD2. The ends lost 3 bases at V and 5 bases at J; junction bases unmatched: 6. This CDR3 comprises 14 residues. Germline V gene sequence: CDR1 SGDLS, CDR2 YYNGEE.